A single sample is the source of the 30 T cell receptor beta chains below, sequenced in a study of regulatory and conventional T cells in RAG deficiency. Genomic DNA came from blood conventional CD4+ T cells gated CD25-low CD127-high. Assay used: immunoSEQ multiplex PCR; TCRdb lists only in-frame clones, some missing. The table includes approximately 22,000 clones, around 97% detected once. The same specimen was also included in a second study, on regulatory T cells. Per that study: Amplification used 52 TRBV primers and 13 TRBJ primers.

What was sequenced was CD25- CD4+ T cells sorted from blood. These receptors all stem from a human donor in good health.

This clone has only one observation. The genes are TRBV4-2 and TRBJ1-1; 10 bases are shared with TRBD1. CDR1 and CDR2 from the germline V gene are LGHNA and YNFKEQ. V dropped 1 base and J dropped 6; count of bases not matched to a gene: 20. The CDR3 runs to 20 residues. CDR3 amino acids: CASSQGLPFRDRGVEAEAFF. The CDR3 region has the DNA TGTGCCAGCAGCCAAGGGTTACCGTTCCGGGACAGGGGAGTAGAGGCTGAAGCTTTCTTT.

The chain couples TRBV2 to TRBJ1-2, with 8 positions matching TRBD1. CDR3 size: 13 residues. Germline loops: CDR1 SNHLY, CDR2 FYNNEI. V lost 6 bases to trimming and J lost 4 bases; unmatched junction nucleotides: 4. The CDR3 DNA sequence: TGTGCCAGCAGGGACAGGGTAGGCTATGGCTACACCTTC. It specifies CASRDRVGYGYTF.

This rearrangement joins TRBV5-1 to TRBJ1-1, with D possibly being TRBD1 (6 bases). Germline-derived CDR1 and CDR2 are SGHRS and YFSETQ. The CDR3 sequence is 17 residues long. The V gene lost 4 bases and the J gene lost 2 bases, with 21 bases spanning the gap. The CDR3 region is CASSPLLQGTVNTEAFF. Written as DNA, the CDR3 is TGCGCCAGCAGCCCCTTATTGCAGGGGACCGTAAACACTGAAGCTTTCTTT. Together with reference TRBV5-1 and TRBJ1-1, the CDR3 gives the full variable domain: KAGVTQTPRYLIKTRGQQVTLSCSPISGHRSVSWYQQTPGQGLQFLFEYFSETQRNKGNFPGRFSGRQFSNSRSEMNVSTLELGDSALYLCASSPLLQGTVNTEAFFGQGTRLTVV.

The chain uses TRBV6-1 and TRBJ1-3; D gene ambiguous. V lost 4 bases and J lost 6, with 13 bases in between. The CDR3 has 14 amino acids. CDR1 and CDR2 from the germline V gene are MNHNS and SASEGT. The CDR3 protein is CASSATVGENTIYF. CDR3 in DNA: TGTGCCAGCAGTGCCACAGTGGGCGAAAACACCATATATTTT.

This chain links TRBV4-1 with TRBJ1-5; D not certain. The CDR3 runs 14 residues. From germline, CDR1 is MGHRA and CDR2 YSYEKL. V was clipped by 4 bases and J by 4 bases, with 11 bases between them. CDR3: CASSLQVSNQPQHF. CDR3 in DNA: TGCGCCAGCAGCCTCCAGGTATCTAATCAGCCCCAGCATTTT.

The gene calls are TRBV21-1 and TRBJ2-1; the table's D gene call, TRBD1, was not cross checked with the DNA. TRBV21-1 is noted as a pseudogene. The length of the CDR3 is 17 residues. The CDR3 is CASTEPVTGGSYNEQFF. The CDR3 nucleotides are TGTGCCAGCACCGAGCCGGTTACAGGGGGCTCCTACAATGAGCAGTTCTTC.

The sample holds one count of this clone. The chain recombines TRBV6-5 with TRBJ1-1, with TRBD1 matching 7 bases. CDR1 is MNHEY and CDR2 is SVGAGI in the germline V gene. CDR3 length: 13 residues. Trimming removed 8 bases from V and 0 bases from J; junction bases left unmatched: 3. CDR3 sequence reads: CASWGQMNTEAFF. CDR3 coding DNA: TGTGCCAGCTGGGGACAGATGAACACTGAAGCTTTCTTT.

The genes are TRBV19 and TRBJ1-6, with D perhaps matching TRBD1 (5 bases). The CDR3 runs to 16 residues. The germline V gene has CDR1 LNHDA and CDR2 SQIVND (reference sequence). V lost 7 bases to trimming and J lost 1 base, with 14 bases between them. The CDR3 nucleotides are TGTGCCAGTACCAACCGGGACTTTTCCTATAATTCACCCCTCCACTTT. It yields the protein CASTNRDFSYNSPLHF.

The chain uses TRBV14 and TRBJ2-7; 9 positions match TRBD2. The germline CDR1 and CDR2 sequences are SGHDN and FVKESK. CDR3 length equals 17 residues. V gave up 1 base and J gave up 2 bases; unmatched junction bases: 9. The CDR3 bases are TGTGCCAGCAGCCAAGGCCTCTTGCGGGGGGGCACCTACGAGCAGTACTTC. This gives the protein CASSQGLLRGGTYEQYF.

The CDR3, as DNA: TGTGCCACTAATCCGGGACAGGGGGGAAACACTGAAGCTTTCTTT. As protein: CATNPGQGGNTEAFF. V is TRBV2 and J is TRBJ1-1; 11 positions agree with TRBD1. The length of the CDR3 is 15 residues. V shed 10 bases, J shed 2 bases, and the junction held 9 bases outside the gene matches. Per germline, CDR1 SNHLY and CDR2 FYNNEI. The full variable domain, with the rest looked up from reference TRBV2 and TRBJ1-1, is EPEVTQTPSHQVTQMGQEVILRCVPISNHLYFYWYRQILGQKVEFLVSFYNNEISEKSEIFDDQFSVERPDGSNFTLKIRSTKLEDSAMYFCATNPGQGGNTEAFFGQGTRLTVV.

The J gene is TRBJ2-5, the V gene TRBV6-5; D is possibly TRBD1 (5 bases). Germline lookup yields CDR1 MNHEY and CDR2 SVGAGI. The CDR3 has 11 amino acids. V lost 5 bases, J lost 4 bases, and 5 bases lay in between. CDR3 DNA sequence: TGTGCCAGCAGTCAGGGAGAGACCCAGTACTTC. Translating it yields CASSQGETQYF.

The chain combines TRBV14 with TRBJ1-6; possible D gene TRBD1, 6 bases. The germline CDR1 and CDR2 sequences are SGHDN and FVKESK. The V gene lost 0 bases and the J gene lost 10 bases, with 10 bases spanning the gap. The CDR3 has 14 amino acids. The CDR3, as DNA: TGTGCCAGCAGCCAAGAGGCCAGGGGCTCACCCCTCCACTTT. It yields the protein CASSQEARGSPLHF.

The chain employs TRBV27 and TRBJ1-5; D possibly corresponds to TRBD1 (6 bases). Trimming pared 2 bases from V and 1 base from J, leaving 15 bases between. The CDR3 loop spans 17 amino acids. Germline-derived CDR1 and CDR2 are MNHEY and SMNVEV (reference sequence). In DNA, the CDR3 is TGTGCCAGCAGTTTAACCCAGACAGGTTTGAGCAATCAGCCCCAGCATTTT. It encodes CASSLTQTGLSNQPQHF.

The CDR3 DNA follows: TGTGCCAGCAGTGAACAAACAGATTCACCCCTCCACTTT. Translating gives CASSEQTDSPLHF. The chain combines TRBV6-4 with TRBJ1-6; the D is unclear. This CDR3 has 13 amino acids. CDR1 MRHNA and CDR2 SNTAGT come from the germline V gene. V lost 3 bases and J lost 8, with 8 bases in between.

The chain combines TRBV5-5 with TRBJ1-5; D call uncertain. Germline CDR1 reads SGHKS; CDR2 reads YYEKEE (reference sequence). Trimming took 2 bases from V and 4 from J, leaving 7 bases between them. There are 13 residues in the CDR3. This CDR3 is CASSFEVNQPQHF. CDR3 in DNA: TGTGCCAGCAGCTTTGAGGTGAATCAGCCCCAGCATTTT.

This chain links TRBV28 with TRBJ1-5, with 7 bases aligning to TRBD1. From germline, CDR1 is MDHEN and CDR2 SYDVKM. This CDR3 spans 14 amino acids. V shed 9 bases and J 5 bases; nucleotides not matched to a gene: 10. Written as DNA, the CDR3 is TGTGCCAGTTTCACAGGGGAATTTCATCAGCCCCAGCATTTT. Its protein product is CASFTGEFHQPQHF.

The V call is TRBV2, the J call TRBJ1-6; D is uncertain. Germline V gene lookup returns CDR1 SNHLY and CDR2 FYNNEI. The CDR3 loop spans 10 amino acids. V lost 6 bases and J 16 bases, leaving 10 bases between the germline ends. The CDR3 sequence: CASRAERLHF. The CDR3 DNA reads as TGTGCCAGCAGAGCGGAACGACTCCACTTT.

This rearrangement joins TRBV19 to TRBJ1-1; no clear D. The CDR3 contains 13 residues. With 3 bases removed from V and 11 bases from J, the gap between germline ends came to 16 bases. Germline loops: CDR1 LNHDA, CDR2 SQIVND (reference sequence). Here the CDR3 DNA reads TGTGCCAGTAGTATGTGGTCGGGAGGTGAGGCTTTCTTT. Amino acid sequence: CASSMWSGGEAFF.

V usage is TRBV7-6 and J usage is TRBJ2-4, with 8 positions matching TRBD2. The CDR3 runs to 16 residues. The V and J ends lost 5 bases and 0 bases, in that order; junction bases with no gene match: 6. Per the germline V gene, CDR1 is SGHVS and CDR2 is FNYEAQ. The CDR3 sequence: CASSPGGTLAKNIQYF. The CDR3 DNA is TGTGCCAGCAGCCCGGGGGGGACTCTAGCCAAAAACATTCAGTACTTC.

This clone showed up just a few times. The chain combines TRBV19 with TRBJ1-4; D is perhaps TRBD1 (5 bases). V lost 4 bases, J lost 4 bases, and 7 bases lay in between. The germline V gene has CDR1 LNHDA and CDR2 SQIVND (reference sequence). CDR3 length: 13 residues. The CDR3 DNA follows: TGTGCCAGTAGTAAAGGGGTTAATGAAAAACTGTTTTTT. This translates into CASSKGVNEKLFF.

V and J are TRBV2 and TRBJ2-7, with TRBD2 as a possible D gene (7 bases). The length of the CDR3 is 14 residues. Germline CDR1 SNHLY, CDR2 FYNNEI. Deletions cut 10 bases from V and 4 bases from J, with 20 bases between. The CDR3, as DNA: TGTGCCACTCGGAGAGGGGGGGGCTCGTACGAGCAGTACTTC. Translation gives CATRRGGGSYEQYF.

Comment on this clone: The sample has other DNA sequences that encode this CDR3 too. The rearrangement uses TRBV21-1 and TRBJ1-1; the table assigns TRBD1, which was not confirmed against the DNA. TRBV21-1 is a pseudogene locus. The CDR3 has 15 amino acids. The CDR3 nucleotides are TGTGCCAGCAGCAAGGGGCAGGGGATTACCACTGAAGCTTTCTTT. The encoded protein is CASSKGQGITTEAFF.

The chain is built from TRBV6-6 and TRBJ2-7, with D perhaps matching TRBD1 (6 bases). The germline gives CDR1 MNHNY, CDR2 SVGAGI (reference sequence). With 5 bases removed from V and 7 bases from J, the gap between germline ends came to 18 bases. The CDR3 covers 14 residues. CDR3 bases: TGTGCCAGCAGTCCACTCCGCCCAGGGGATGAGCAGTACTTC. It yields the protein CASSPLRPGDEQYF.

The V gene is TRBV5-1, the J gene TRBJ1-5, with a tentative D call TRBD1 (5 bases). The V end lost 0 bases, the J end lost 6 bases, and 10 bases lay between the germline ends. Germline assignment: CDR1 SGHRS and CDR2 YFSETQ. The CDR3 loop spans 14 amino acids. The DNA for the CDR3 is TGCGCCAGCAGCTTGGAACGGGGGGGTCAGCCCCAGCATTTT. Translated: CASSLERGGQPQHF.

DNA for the CDR3: TGTGCCAGCGGTTTCCCGAGGGCTGGCTACACCTTC. Residues: CASGFPRAGYTF. This chain connects TRBV2 to TRBJ1-2; D call uncertain. Trimming shortened V by 8 bases and J by 7 bases, and 14 bases separated the two germline ends. The V gene's germline CDR1 is SNHLY and CDR2 FYNNEI. The CDR3 runs to 12 residues.

Details on this clone: The junction departs from germline at one end; a sequencing error may be responsible. The V call is TRBV4-1, the J call TRBJ1-5; 7 bases fit TRBD1. The germline gives CDR1 MGHRA, CDR2 YSYEKL. This CDR3 contains 16 residues. The chain's CDR3 is CASGQARDRDRAPQHF. The CDR3 region has the DNA TGCGCCAGCGGCCAAGCGAGGGACAGAGACCGAGCGCCCCAGCATTTT.

A single count supports this clone. V is TRBV11-2 and J is TRBJ1-6; D is unclear. V dropped 5 bases and J dropped 7 bases, with 12 bases sitting between them. The length of the CDR3 is 14 residues. The V gene's germline CDR1 is SGHAT and CDR2 FQNNGV. CDR3 region: CASSVFSLNSPLHF. Written as DNA, the CDR3 is TGTGCCAGCAGCGTTTTTTCTCTCAATTCACCCCTCCACTTT.

This clone has only one observation. The sample contains more than one DNA sequence encoding this CDR3. The rearrangement uses TRBV6-5 and TRBJ2-2; possible D gene TRBD1, 6 bases. Deletions cut 3 bases from V and 0 bases from J, with 11 bases between. CDR3 size: 16 residues. Germline loops: CDR1 MNHEY, CDR2 SVGAGI. The CDR3 DNA reads TGTGCCAGCAGTTATCGGAACAGGGCGAACACCGGGGAGCTGTTTTTT. It yields the protein CASSYRNRANTGELFF.

The J gene is TRBJ2-5, the V gene TRBV2, with D perhaps matching TRBD2 (5 bases). Deletions cut 8 bases from V and 2 bases from J, with 12 bases between. This CDR3 contains 13 residues. CDR1 and CDR2 (germline): SNHLY, FYNNEI. The CDR3 DNA reads as TGTGCCAGCCGAGAGGGCAGACAAGAGACCCAGTACTTC. It codes for CASREGRQETQYF.

J is TRBJ2-4 and V is TRBV9; 9 nucleotides line up with TRBD1. Germline V CDR1 and CDR2: SGDLS, YYNGEE. The CDR3 loop spans 14 amino acids. With 0 bases clipped from V and 11 bases from J, the junction kept 6 bases outside the gene matches. In nucleotides, the CDR3 is TGTGCCAGCAGCGTAGAAGGCACAGGGGGCCTTCAGTACTTC. Translation gives CASSVEGTGGLQYF.